Given below is one T cell receptor (beta chain) in context. Its specific antigen is unknown. No much larger clonotype is one base removed from it; base qualities were not supplied. The data are from a study of radiation and T cells in renal cell carcinoma (dated by TCRdb to the early 2020s). For the wider study: Samples came from a clinical trial, in which primary renal cell carcinomas received 15 Gy stereotactic body radiation therapy followed by nephrectomy 4 weeks later. TCR beta sequencing covered 50 or so samples in total, comprising some 25 tumors and roughly 27 peripheral blood samples. In the 45 to 65 samples combined, 4,016,671 unique CDR3 nucleotide sequences were found, encoding roughly 3,000,000 unique CDR3 amino acid sequences. Here is what the overall study found, with its caveats: In blood, the top tumor clonotypes increased between baseline and 2 weeks post-radiation and then shrank by 4 weeks, which suggests that tumor-resident clones expanded only transiently. Changes in the blood repertoire were not tracked past 4 weeks after treatment. With a single-armed trial design, the study had no way to address how radiation dose or scheduling affects the TCR repertoire. Because pretreatment tumor biopsies were not available, the baseline intratumoral presence of clonotypes could not be determined.

TCR beta libraries were generated from genomic DNA with the immunoSEQ kit, following the manufacturer's recommendations. Library preparation used a first multiplex PCR with proprietary primers, then a second PCR adding unique barcodes, with bead cleanups after each round. A kit-provided positive control reaction and a negative control reaction were included in every sample batch. The final libraries underwent checking on an Agilent 4200 TapeStation D1000 ScreenTape, volumetric pooling, and quantification by qPCR. Sequencing ran on an Illumina NextSeq500 with a MidOutput 150-cycle cartridge, using 156 Read1 and 15 Index1 cycles with kit custom primers. The pooled library was loaded at 0.75 to 1 pM, with a roughly 18% PhiX control spiked in. Turning to the authors' computational methods: The vendor-processed data were analyzed in R, and a clonotype was defined as all T cells that share the same CDR3 nucleotide sequence. For clone abundance analyses, frequencies were normalized to the 10,000 most abundant clones per sample. Public T cell clones, which averaged fewer than five per sample, were removed prior to analysis. Tumor-enriched clonotypes and baseline blood-enriched clonotypes were defined as those with an abundance difference of at least 32-fold between compartments. A beta-binomial differential abundance model was used to identify clonotypes that expanded or contracted between blood time points. Similarity between tumor and blood repertoires was quantified using the Baroni-Urbani and Buser coefficient, and groups were compared with two-tailed Wilcoxon tests in R. Entries here come from immuneACCESS through TCRdb and include only in-frame sequences with V and J called. Some clones fail to appear in such tables; in the studies checked, an unresolved V gene covers under half of the shortfall, and the cause of the remainder is unknown. For V, J and clone size, that table is used; D and trimming come from the DNA. Counted in this sample were 100,000 to 150,000 clones; around 84% of them appeared once. The top ten hold about 3% of the sample.

Including cysteine and phenylalanine, the CDR3 has 13 amino acids. The entry retains the CDR3 DNA only, 39 bases that are in frame from base 1. V trim: 3 bases; J trim: 4 bases; unmatched bases: 1. In the germline V gene, CDR1 corresponds to SGHAT and CDR2 to FQNNGV. The time point label for this specimen denotes: baseline pretreatment blood. The treatment or condition label for this specimen denotes: 15 Gy SBRT to primary tumor, nephrectomy 4 weeks later. To follow tumor-enriched clonotypes, peripheral blood was collected serially from radiation-treated patients at baseline and again at 2 weeks and 4 weeks after SBRT. All patients had renal cell carcinoma with clear cell pathology. The QIAamp DNA Blood Mini Kit (Qiagen) was used to prepare genomic DNA for TCR sequencing. Only samples passing all quality control checks were included in the analyses.

The rearrangement combines TRBV11-2 with TRBJ1-2, and TRBD1 matches 8 of the central bases. This TCR derives from a woman aged 55-70 years with renal cell carcinoma. Sequenced here: blood, sampled from a patient whose treatment included radiotherapy and nephrectomy. CDR3 reads: CASSFGQGYGYTF. The sequenced DNA: TGTGCCAGCAGCTTCGGACAGGGCTATGGCTACACCTTC.